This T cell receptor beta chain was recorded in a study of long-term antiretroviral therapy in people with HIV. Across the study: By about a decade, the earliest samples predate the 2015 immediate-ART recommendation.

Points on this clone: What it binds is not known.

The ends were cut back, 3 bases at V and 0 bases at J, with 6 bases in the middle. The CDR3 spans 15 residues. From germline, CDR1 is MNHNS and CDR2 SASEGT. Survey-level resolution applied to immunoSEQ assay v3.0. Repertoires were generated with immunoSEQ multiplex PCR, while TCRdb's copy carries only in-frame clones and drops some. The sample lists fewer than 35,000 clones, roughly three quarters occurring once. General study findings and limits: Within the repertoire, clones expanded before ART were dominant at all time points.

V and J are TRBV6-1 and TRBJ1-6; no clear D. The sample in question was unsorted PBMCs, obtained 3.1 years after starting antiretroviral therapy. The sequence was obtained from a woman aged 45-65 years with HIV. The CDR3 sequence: CASSDTGSYNSPLHF. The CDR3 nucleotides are TGTGCCAGCAGTGATACGGGCTCCTATAATTCACCCCTCCACTTT.